This T cell receptor (beta chain) was retrieved from a study of Graves' ophthalmopathy and Graves' hyperthyroidism. In the study overall: Samples of peripheral blood were obtained at initial diagnosis, prior to treatment of any kind.

With regard to this clonotype: Its antigen is unknown.

General study results and limits: Thyroid clonotypes that were expanded above 0.001 frequency mostly also appeared in blood.

Clinical symptoms, serum thyroxine, TRAb, thyroid ultrasound and orbital computed tomography were relied on for diagnosis. RNA transcripts were the source from which TCR beta CDR3 regions were amplified. First-round RT-PCR relied on HTBI primers, and a second-round multiplex PCR came next. TCRdb analysed the multiplex PCR reads with MiXCR anew, one entry per CDR3 protein. The table lists over 150,000 distinct CDR3 sequences, 37% of them singletons. The CDR3 is 14 residues long. After removal of 2 bases from V and 8 bases from J, the junction contained 8 bases not matched to a gene. From germline, CDR1 is MDHEN and CDR2 SYDVKM.

V usage is TRBV28 and J usage is TRBJ1-2, with TRBD1 identical over 7 bases. Material for sequencing was peripheral blood. The clonotype originates from a woman aged 40 to 50 with Graves' ophthalmopathy. The CDR3 DNA follows: TGTGCCAGCAGTTTAAGGGTCAGGGGGAAAGGCTACACCTTC. The encoded protein is CASSLRVRGKGYTF.